These 31 T cell receptor beta chains came from one sample sequenced in a study of blood T cell repertoires in COVID-19. Produced via immunoSEQ multiplex PCR; TCRdb's table is partial and in-frame only. The sample has 35,000 to 40,000 clones; 85% to 90% are singletons. The specimen sequenced was peripheral blood. All receptors derive from a man between 65 and 85 years old with acute or convalescent COVID-19.

The chain joins TRBV7-9 to TRBJ2-1; TRBD2 matches at 15 bases. The CDR3 is 16 residues long. CDR1 and CDR2 from the germline V gene are SEHNR and FQNEAQ (reference sequence). V trimming: 5 bases; J trimming: 8 bases; junction bases outside the gene matches: 7. The CDR3 DNA is TGTGCCAGCAGCCCGGGACTAGCGGGAGGTGGAGATGAGCAGTTCTTC. The encoded protein is CASSPGLAGGGDEQFF.

The rearrangement uses TRBV7-3 and TRBJ1-1, with 8 nucleotides matching TRBD1. Germline loops: CDR1 SGHTA, CDR2 FQGTGA. CDR3 length: 15 residues. With V trimmed by 2 bases and J by 1 base, 3 bases remained unmatched. The CDR3 sequence: CASSLQGAANTEAFF. CDR3 nucleotide sequence: TGTGCCAGCAGCTTACAGGGGGCTGCGAACACTGAAGCTTTCTTT.

This clone was seen more than once but under ten times. This sequence joins TRBV29-1 and TRBJ1-5; 7 positions agree with TRBD1. Germline loops: CDR1 SQVTM, CDR2 ANQGSEA. The CDR3 length is 12 residues. With 7 bases clipped from V and 7 bases from J, the junction kept 7 bases outside the gene matches. The CDR3 DNA reads TGCAGCGCTCGACAGGGCCGCCAGCCCCAGCATTTT. Amino acid sequence: CSARQGRQPQHF.

The J gene is TRBJ2-5, the V gene TRBV9; 10 bases agree with TRBD2. Germline trimming cut 0 bases from V and 5 bases from J; bases unmatched to any gene: 10. The germline gives CDR1 SGDLS, CDR2 YYNGEE. The CDR3 has 17 amino acids. The CDR3 loop is CASSVGASGSLGETQYF. CDR3 DNA: TGTGCCAGCAGCGTAGGGGCTAGCGGGAGTTTGGGCGAGACCCAGTACTTC. The variable domain in full, completed from reference TRBV9 and TRBJ2-5, reads DSGVTQTPKHLITATGQRVTLRCSPRSGDLSVYWYQQSLDQGLQFLIQYYNGEERAKGNILERFSAQQFPDLHSELNLSSLELGDSALYFCASSVGASGSLGETQYFGPGTRLLVL.

The J gene is TRBJ1-5, the V gene TRBV3-1 (or the pseudogene TRBV3-2); D remains ambiguous. The CDR3 contains 15 residues. Trimming left V 1 base short and J 2 bases short, with 9 bases between. Germline V gene lookup returns CDR1 LGHDT and CDR2 YNNKEL (reference sequence). The CDR3 bases are TGTGCCAGCAGCCAAGGACGCCAGGGCAATCAGCCCCAGCATTTT. Its translation is CASSQGRQGNQPQHF.

The J gene is TRBJ2-3, the V gene TRBV9, with D hard to call. Trimming stripped 0 bases from V and 5 bases from J, with 10 bases between. The CDR3 covers 14 residues. Germline lookup yields CDR1 SGDLS and CDR2 YYNGEE. The CDR3 DNA follows: TGTGCCAGCAGCGTAGCAGTCCAATTAGATACGCAGTATTTT. It yields the protein CASSVAVQLDTQYF.

The J gene is TRBJ2-5, the V gene TRBV18; the D gene is possibly TRBD2 (6 bases). CDR1 and CDR2 (germline): KGHSH, LQKENI. Trimming left V 6 bases short and J 0 bases short, with 17 bases between. This CDR3 has 16 residues. CDR3 DNA: TGTGCCAGCTCCCTCTTCTTTCGGGAGTACCAAGAGACCCAGTACTTC. Amino acid sequence: CASSLFFREYQETQYF.

In its sample, this clone ranks as large. V is TRBV27 and J is TRBJ1-5; no clear D. Trimming shortened V by 5 bases and J by 0 bases, and 8 bases separated the two germline ends. This CDR3 comprises 14 residues. Germline lookup yields CDR1 MNHEY and CDR2 SMNVEV (reference sequence). Here the CDR3 reads CASSPSYSNQPQHF. The CDR3 bases are TGTGCCAGCAGTCCATCCTATAGCAATCAGCCCCAGCATTTT.

The CDR3 sequence: CASSVRPGNYGYTF. CDR3 coding DNA: TGTGCCAGCAGCGTACGACCAGGGAACTATGGCTACACCTTC. The V call is TRBV9, the J call TRBJ1-2; the D gene is possibly TRBD1 (5 bases). V was clipped by 1 base and J by 2 bases, with 9 bases between them. Per the germline V gene, CDR1 is SGDLS and CDR2 is YYNGEE. This CDR3 has 14 amino acids.

V gene TRBV18 combines with J gene TRBJ2-2, with D maybe TRBD2 (6 bases). The germline CDR1 and CDR2 sequences are KGHSH and LQKENI. The CDR3 is 17 residues long. Trimming stripped 3 bases from V and 1 base from J, with 15 bases between. CDR3 in DNA: TGTGCCAGCTCACCTTCGCCGAGTAGCGGGAACACCGGGGAGCTGTTTTTT. It encodes CASSPSPSSGNTGELFF.

This clone was observed a single time. The gene calls are TRBV7-2 and TRBJ2-3; possible D gene TRBD1, 5 bases. The CDR3 length is 16 residues. V lost 0 bases to trimming and J lost 3 bases, with 13 bases between them. Germline V gene sequence: CDR1 SGHTA, CDR2 FQGNSA. CDR3 sequence reads: CASSLALGAGTDTQYF. In nucleotides, the CDR3 is TGTGCCAGCAGCTTAGCCTTAGGGGCAGGGACAGATACGCAGTATTTT.

The rearrangement joins TRBV4-2 to TRBJ2-7, with 10 nucleotides matching TRBD1. This CDR3 has 13 residues. Germline CDR1 reads LGHNA; CDR2 reads YNFKEQ. V was clipped by 8 bases and J by 3 bases; unmatched bases: 4. CDR3 protein: CASGWDRGYEQYF. The CDR3 DNA follows: TGTGCCAGCGGTTGGGACAGGGGCTACGAGCAGTACTTC.

This sequence joins TRBV18 and TRBJ2-2; 8 positions agree with TRBD2. J was trimmed by 4 bases and V by 3 bases; bases with no gene match: 7. CDR1 is KGHSH, CDR2 LQKENI, per germline. The CDR3 consists of 16 residues. The chain's CDR3 is CASSPILAGTTGELFF. As DNA, the CDR3 is TGTGCCAGCTCACCGATTCTAGCGGGTACCACCGGGGAGCTGTTTTTT.

The chain combines TRBV7-3 with TRBJ2-1, with 7 bases lining up with TRBD1. Germline loops: CDR1 SGHTA, CDR2 FQGTGA. Germline trimming cut 5 bases from V and 9 bases from J; bases unmatched to any gene: 10. The CDR3 spans 14 residues. The DNA of the CDR3 is TGTGCCAGCAGCCCGATGGAGGCAGGGGGTGAGCAGTTCTTC. Encoded protein: CASSPMEAGGEQFF.

The rearrangement uses TRBV3-1 (or the pseudogene TRBV3-2) and TRBJ2-7, with D perhaps TRBD1 (6 bases). From germline, CDR1 is LGHDT and CDR2 YNNKEL (reference sequence). The V end lost 0 bases, the J end lost 3 bases, and 15 bases lay between the germline ends. The CDR3 is made up of 16 amino acids. The chain's CDR3 is CASSQEKQGRSYEQYF. For the CDR3, the DNA is TGTGCCAGCAGCCAAGAAAAACAGGGCCGCAGCTACGAGCAGTACTTC.

This chain uses TRBV7-9 with TRBJ1-2; D is ambiguous. In germline, CDR1 is SEHNR, CDR2 FQNEAQ (reference sequence). The CDR3 contains 13 residues. Deletions cut 2 bases from V and 0 bases from J, with 4 bases between. The CDR3 coding sequence is TGTGCCAGCAGCTTAATCGCTAACTATGGCTACACCTTC. Protein: CASSLIANYGYTF.

The gene calls are TRBV2 and TRBJ2-5; TRBD1 matches at 8 bases. The CDR3 contains 15 residues. Trimming took 3 bases from V and 4 from J; bases not matched to a gene: 7. Germline loops: CDR1 SNHLY, CDR2 FYNNEI. CDR3 sequence: CASSERTGGGETQYF. CDR3 in DNA: TGTGCCAGCAGTGAGCGAACAGGGGGAGGAGAGACCCAGTACTTC.

J is TRBJ2-1 and V is TRBV5-5, with D tentatively TRBD1 (6 bases). Germline values: CDR1 SGHKS, CDR2 YYEKEE (reference sequence). The CDR3 length is 13 residues. The V end was cut by 2 bases, the J end by 8 bases, with 11 bases between. The CDR3 spells CASSFGAGDEQFF. CDR3 DNA sequence: TGTGCCAGCAGCTTCGGCGCAGGGGATGAGCAGTTCTTC.

This clone was seen a handful of times. The chain is built from TRBV11-2 and TRBJ1-5; no definite D call. This CDR3 contains 13 residues. V lost 5 bases and J 5 bases, leaving 10 bases between the germline ends. Germline loops: CDR1 SGHAT, CDR2 FQNNGV. CDR3 coding DNA: TGTGCCAGCAGCGAGACCCGGGATCAGCCCCAGCATTTT. Its protein is CASSETRDQPQHF.

J is TRBJ1-2 and V is TRBV6-5; 9 nucleotides agree with TRBD1. Germline V lookup: CDR1 MNHEY, CDR2 SVGAGI. The CDR3 has 14 residues. V was pared by 4 bases and J by 5 bases, with 5 bases of the junction left unmatched. The CDR3 reads CASSLGQGNYGYTF. CDR3 in DNA: TGTGCCAGCAGTTTGGGACAGGGAAATTATGGCTACACCTTC.

V is TRBV6-5 and J is TRBJ1-2; D unresolved. V lost 6 bases and J lost 8, with 13 bases in between. The CDR3 is 12 amino acids. Germline V CDR1 and CDR2: MNHEY, SVGAGI. CDR3 DNA: TGTGCCAGCAGCCCCAACTCGTGGGGCTACACCTTC. Translation: CASSPNSWGYTF.

This rearrangement joins TRBV6-5 to TRBJ1-5; 7 bases map to TRBD1. CDR1 and CDR2 (germline): MNHEY, SVGAGI. This CDR3 contains 14 residues. The V segment lost 0 bases and the J segment 5 bases; nucleotides outside the gene matches: 1. The CDR3 protein is CASSYSGTDQPQHF. CDR3 coding DNA: TGTGCCAGCAGTTACTCCGGGACAGATCAGCCCCAGCATTTT.

The CDR3 DNA follows: TGTGCCAGCAGCTTAGGGAATAGCGGGGAAGAGACCCAGTACTTC. Translation gives CASSLGNSGEETQYF. The chain employs TRBV7-6 and TRBJ2-5, with 8 positions matching TRBD2. CDR3 size: 15 residues. V lost 1 base and J lost 3; bases outside the gene matches: 4. Per the germline V gene, CDR1 is SGHVS and CDR2 is FNYEAQ.

Written as DNA, the CDR3 is TGTGCCAGCATCACAGGGGAGCGGGGCAATCAGCCCCAGCATTTT. It encodes CASITGERGNQPQHF. The chain is built from TRBV28 and TRBJ1-5, with 7 positions matching TRBD1. V lost 7 bases to trimming and J lost 2 bases; unmatched junction nucleotides: 8. CDR3 length equals 15 residues. Per the germline V gene, CDR1 is MDHEN and CDR2 is SYDVKM.

V usage is TRBV10-3 and J usage is TRBJ1-1; D not certain. This CDR3 region has 13 residues. Germline V lookup: CDR1 ENHRY, CDR2 SYGVKD. The V end lost 8 bases, the J end lost 0 bases, and 10 bases lay between the germline ends. This CDR3 reads CAILAGVNTEAFF. In DNA, the CDR3 is TGTGCCATCTTGGCGGGAGTGAACACTGAAGCTTTCTTT.

This chain links TRBV28 with TRBJ1-5; D is undetermined. The germline CDR1 and CDR2 sequences are MDHEN and SYDVKM. V lost 3 bases and J 2 bases, leaving 5 bases between the germline ends. The CDR3 totals 13 residues. The CDR3 here is CASSFSGNQPQHF. For the CDR3, the DNA is TGTGCCAGCAGTTTCAGCGGCAATCAGCCCCAGCATTTT.

The chain recombines TRBV7-9 with TRBJ2-5; 8 bases line up with TRBD2. The germline CDR1 and CDR2 sequences are SEHNR and FQNEAQ (reference sequence). The CDR3 consists of 14 residues. CDR3: CAVAGGLSQETQYF. Here the CDR3 DNA reads TGTGCGGTTGCGGGGGGTCTGTCCCAAGAGACCCAGTACTTC.

The rearrangement links TRBV9 to TRBJ2-5; 8 nucleotides line up with TRBD2. CDR1 and CDR2 from the germline V gene are SGDLS and YYNGEE. This CDR3 has 15 residues. Trimming at V came to 4 bases and at J to 3 bases, leaving 8 bases not matched to a gene. The CDR3 DNA reads TGTGCCAGCAGCCCAGTGACTAGCGCAGAAGAGACCCAGTACTTC. It yields the protein CASSPVTSAEETQYF.

This clone was found once. The chain employs TRBV5-4 and TRBJ2-2; 10 bases match TRBD2. Trimming cost V 4 bases and J 0 bases; bases outside gene matches: 6. The CDR3 length is 17 residues. CDR1 is SGHNT, CDR2 YYREEE, per germline (reference sequence). CDR3 protein: CASSAPGTSANTGELFF. DNA for the CDR3: TGTGCCAGCAGCGCCCCAGGGACTAGCGCGAACACCGGGGAGCTGTTTTTT.

There are a few counts of this clone. Here the CDR3 DNA reads TGTGCCAGCAGAGGACAGGGGGCGACCTACGAGCAGTACTTC. It encodes CASRGQGATYEQYF. The genes are TRBV6-6 and TRBJ2-7; 11 bases match TRBD1. The V and J ends lost 6 bases and 2 bases, in that order; junction bases with no gene match: 3. The CDR3 consists of 14 residues. Germline-derived CDR1 and CDR2 are MNHNY and SVGAGI (reference sequence).

This sequence joins TRBV19 and TRBJ2-7; maybe TRBD1 (5 bases). The CDR3 is 12 amino acids. Germline V gene sequence: CDR1 LNHDA, CDR2 SQIVND (reference sequence). Trimming stripped 4 bases from V and 4 bases from J, with 8 bases between. The CDR3: CASSRGPYEQYF. The CDR3 nucleotides read TGTGCCAGTAGTAGGGGCCCTTACGAGCAGTACTTC. Full variable domain (outside the CDR3, taken from reference TRBV19 and TRBJ2-7): DGGITQSPKYLFRKEGQNVTLSCEQNLNHDAMYWYRQDPGQGLRLIYYSQIVNDFQKGDIAEGYSVSREKKESFPLTVTSAQKNPTAFYLCASSRGPYEQYFGPGTRLTVT.